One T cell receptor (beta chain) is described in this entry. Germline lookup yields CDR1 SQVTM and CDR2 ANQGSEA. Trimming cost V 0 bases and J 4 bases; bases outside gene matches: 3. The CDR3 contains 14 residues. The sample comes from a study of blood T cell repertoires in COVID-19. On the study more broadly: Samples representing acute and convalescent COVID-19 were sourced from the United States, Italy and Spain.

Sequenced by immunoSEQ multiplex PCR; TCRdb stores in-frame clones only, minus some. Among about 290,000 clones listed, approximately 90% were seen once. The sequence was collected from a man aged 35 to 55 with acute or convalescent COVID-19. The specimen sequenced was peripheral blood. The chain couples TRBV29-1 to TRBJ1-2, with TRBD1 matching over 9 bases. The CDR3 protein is CSVEDATGGYGYTF. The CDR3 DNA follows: TGCAGCGTTGAAGATGCGACAGGGGGCTATGGCTACACCTTC.